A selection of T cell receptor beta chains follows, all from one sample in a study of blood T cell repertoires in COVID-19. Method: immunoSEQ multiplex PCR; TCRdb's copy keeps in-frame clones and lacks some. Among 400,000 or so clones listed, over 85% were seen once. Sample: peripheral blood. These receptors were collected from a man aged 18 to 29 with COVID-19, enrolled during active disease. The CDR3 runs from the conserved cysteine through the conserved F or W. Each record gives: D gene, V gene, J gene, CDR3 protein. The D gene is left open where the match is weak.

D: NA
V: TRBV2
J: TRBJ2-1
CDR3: CASSEGIYNEQFF

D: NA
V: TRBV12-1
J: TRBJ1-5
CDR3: CASSPRTGLSNQPQHF

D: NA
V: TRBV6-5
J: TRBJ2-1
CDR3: CASSLKFYYNEQFF

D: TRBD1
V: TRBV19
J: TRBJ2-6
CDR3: CASSPGQGAWGANVLTF

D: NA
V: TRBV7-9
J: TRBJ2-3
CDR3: CASSPRLSDTQYF

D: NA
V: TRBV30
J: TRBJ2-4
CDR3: CAWSDGGKNIQYF

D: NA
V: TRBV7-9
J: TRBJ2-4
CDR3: CASSSRRGLENIQYF

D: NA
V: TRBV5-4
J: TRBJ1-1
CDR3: CASSWTTGNTEAFF

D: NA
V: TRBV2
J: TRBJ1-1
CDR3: CASSVDRRYTEAFF

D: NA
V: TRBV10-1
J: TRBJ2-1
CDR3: CASSAGGTGGDEQFF

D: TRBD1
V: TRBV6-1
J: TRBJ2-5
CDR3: CASSEAAGGVETQYF

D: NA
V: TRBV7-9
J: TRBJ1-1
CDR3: CASSLKEYTEAFF

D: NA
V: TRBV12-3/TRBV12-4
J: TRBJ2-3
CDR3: CASGGGGTQYF

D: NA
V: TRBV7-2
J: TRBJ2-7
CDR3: CASVRTLDSYEQYF

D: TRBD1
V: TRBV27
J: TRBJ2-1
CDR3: CATRDLTGGNEQFF

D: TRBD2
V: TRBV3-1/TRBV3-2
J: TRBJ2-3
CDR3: CASSQDLAGPTDTQYF

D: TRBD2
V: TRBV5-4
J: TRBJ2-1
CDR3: CASSSGLAVSEQFF